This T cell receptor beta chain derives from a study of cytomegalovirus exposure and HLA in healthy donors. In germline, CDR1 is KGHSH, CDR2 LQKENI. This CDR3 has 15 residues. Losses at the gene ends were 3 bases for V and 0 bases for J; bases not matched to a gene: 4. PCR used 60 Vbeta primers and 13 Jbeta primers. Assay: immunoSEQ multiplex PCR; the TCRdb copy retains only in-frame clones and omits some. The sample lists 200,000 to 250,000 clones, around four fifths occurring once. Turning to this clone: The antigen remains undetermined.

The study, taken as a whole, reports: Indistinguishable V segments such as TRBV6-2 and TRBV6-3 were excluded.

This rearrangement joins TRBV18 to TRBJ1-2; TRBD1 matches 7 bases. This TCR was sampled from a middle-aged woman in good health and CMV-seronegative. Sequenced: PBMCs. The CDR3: CASSPPGQPNYGYTF. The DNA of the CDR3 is TGTGCCAGCTCACCCCCGGGACAGCCTAACTATGGCTACACCTTC. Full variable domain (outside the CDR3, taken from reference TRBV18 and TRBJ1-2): NAGVMQNPRHLVRRRGQEARLRCSPMKGHSHVYWYRQLPEEGLKFMVYLQKENIIDESGMPKERFSAEFPKEGPSILRIQQVVRGDSAAYFCASSPPGQPNYGYTFGSGTRLTVV.